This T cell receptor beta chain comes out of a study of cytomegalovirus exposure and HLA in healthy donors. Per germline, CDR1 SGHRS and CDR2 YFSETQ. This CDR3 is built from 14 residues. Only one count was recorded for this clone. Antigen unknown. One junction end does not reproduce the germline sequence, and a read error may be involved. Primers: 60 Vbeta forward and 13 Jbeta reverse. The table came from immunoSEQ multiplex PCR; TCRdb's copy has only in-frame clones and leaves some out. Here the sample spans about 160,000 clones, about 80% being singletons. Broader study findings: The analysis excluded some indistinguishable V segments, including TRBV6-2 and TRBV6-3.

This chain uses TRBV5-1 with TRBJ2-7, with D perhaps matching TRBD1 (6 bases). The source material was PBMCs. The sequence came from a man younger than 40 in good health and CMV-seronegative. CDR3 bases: TGCGCCAGCAGCTTGTCACAGGGCCGCTACGGGCAGTACTTC. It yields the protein CASSLSQGRYGQYF.